The clone carrying this T cell receptor (beta chain) is termed medium-sized (0.01 to 0.1%). The antigen is unknown. This specimen comes from a study of metastatic and nonmetastatic thyroid tumors. As for the study in general: From malignant and benign thyroid patients, repertoires in blood and in tumor or nodule tissue were compared.

Per the study methods: A distant-metastasis classifier for papillary thyroid cancer was built using CDR3 differences across clinicopathological groups. MiXCR re-clonotyped the PCR reads for TCRdb. These V and J calls are TCRdb output, not the study's own analysis. This table holds thousands of clones, about a sixth found once. No patient received treatment before thyroid surgery. The CDR3 is 15 residues long. CDR1 and CDR2 (germline): DFQATT, SNEGSKA (reference sequence). V was clipped by 1 base and J by 8 bases; unmatched bases: 9. Study conclusions and caveats: According to reports, the diversity of TCR beta was significantly higher in malignant thyroid tumors than in benign nodules, and this held in both blood and tumor samples.

The sequence was obtained from a male donor with papillary thyroid cancer or a benign thyroid nodule (not recorded which). Some clones in this sample may be carry-over from other donors' samples. Sequencing input: tumor tissue. The V call is TRBV20-1, the J call TRBJ1-5; 9 bases agree with TRBD1. CDR3 amino acids: CSARGGTGLAEPQHF. CDR3 coding DNA: TGCAGTGCTAGAGGAGGGACAGGGCTGGCCGAGCCCCAGCATTTT.